These T cell receptor beta chains were read from a single sample in a study of cytomegalovirus exposure and HLA in healthy donors. Generated by immunoSEQ multiplex PCR, the TCRdb table keeps only in-frame clones and is missing some. The sample has some 120,000 clones, around 82% seen once. Sequencing used PBMCs. Every receptor here comes from a woman in her 40s in good health and CMV-seropositive. CDR3s include the opening cysteine and the closing phenylalanine or tryptophan. D genes are given only for firm matches. Only some rows state a clone size, as once, few, many or a class for expanded clones.

v_gene	d_gene	j_gene	abundance	CDR3aa	CDR3nt
TRBV27	.	TRBJ2-7	.	CASSTQGAEQYF	TGTGCCAGCAGTACACAGGGAGCCGAGCAGTACTTC
TRBV27	TRBD1	TRBJ2-1	.	CASSLTGTYNEQFF	TGTGCCAGCAGTTTGACAGGGACATACAATGAGCAGTTCTTC
TRBV4-3	TRBD1	TRBJ1-5	.	CASSQALQGNAQPQHF	TGCGCCAGCAGCCAAGCTCTACAGGGGAATGCGCAGCCCCAGCATTTT
TRBV29-1	.	TRBJ1-2	.	CSVSPRVDSNYGYTF	TGCAGCGTTTCCCCAAGGGTGGACAGTAACTATGGCTACACCTTC
TRBV30	.	TRBJ2-7	.	CAWSGTVYEQYF	TGTGCCTGGAGTGGGACTGTCTACGAGCAGTACTTC
TRBV28	.	TRBJ2-2	.	CASSSQNTGELFF	TGTGCCAGCAGTTCCCAGAACACCGGGGAGCTGTTTTTT
TRBV2	TRBD2	TRBJ2-7	.	CASSDGGGSSYEQYF	TGTGCCAGCAGTGATGGAGGCGGGAGCTCCTACGAGCAGTACTTC
TRBV12-5	.	TRBJ2-1	.	CASGLVDGFGNEQFF	TGTGCTAGTGGTTTGGTAGACGGGTTCGGCAATGAGCAGTTCTTC
TRBV9	.	TRBJ1-5	.	CASSPRGGNQPQHF	TGTGCCAGCAGCCCGCGGGGGGGGAATCAGCCCCAGCATTTT
TRBV7-9	TRBD2	TRBJ2-7	.	CASSPAGRSSSYEQYF	TGTGCCAGCAGCCCCGCCGGGAGGTCGAGCTCCTACGAGCAGTACTTC
TRBV28	TRBD1	TRBJ1-4	.	CASRAGQANNEKLFF	TGTGCCAGCAGGGCCGGACAGGCAAATAATGAAAAACTGTTTTTT
TRBV30	.	TRBJ1-4	.	CAWSVQAIEKLFF	TGTGCCTGGAGTGTTCAGGCTATTGAAAAACTGTTTTTT
TRBV18	.	TRBJ1-1	.	CASSSEQGLGAFF	TGTGCCAGCTCAAGCGAACAGGGTCTGGGAGCTTTCTTT
TRBV9	TRBD2	TRBJ2-7	few	CASSPTSGADSYEQYF	TGTGCCAGCAGCCCGACTAGCGGGGCCGACTCCTACGAGCAGTACTTC
TRBV2	TRBD1	TRBJ2-5	few	CASSRADRVEETQYF	TGTGCCAGCAGTCGGGCAGACAGGGTAGAAGAGACCCAGTACTTC
TRBV27	.	TRBJ2-7	.	CASSPTLAGASYEQYF	TGTGCCAGCAGTCCGACGTTGGCAGGCGCCTCCTACGAGCAGTACTTC
TRBV27	.	TRBJ2-3	.	CATGVDTQYF	TGTGCCACCGGAGTAGATACGCAGTATTTT
TRBV5-8	.	TRBJ2-7	once	CASSLGHQPYEQYF	TGTGCCAGCAGCTTAGGACACCAACCCTACGAGCAGTACTTC
TRBV5-4	TRBD1	TRBJ2-7	few	CASSQDEGASSEQYF	TGTGCCAGCAGCCAAGATGAGGGGGCCAGCTCCGAGCAGTACTTC
TRBV18	.	TRBJ1-3	.	CASSPPRAGDTIYF	TGTGCCAGCTCACCACCGCGGGCAGGGGACACCATATATTTT
TRBV6-4	.	TRBJ2-1	once	CASSTGTGYNEQFF	TGTGCCAGCAGTACCGGGACTGGCTACAATGAGCAGTTCTTC
TRBV28	TRBD1	TRBJ2-3	.	CASSLRGLRSTDTQYF	TGTGCCAGCAGCCTTAGGGGGCTACGGAGTACAGATACGCAGTATTTT
TRBV4-3	TRBD1	TRBJ2-1	few	CASSQVGTGGHEQFF	TGCGCCAGCAGCCAAGTCGGGACAGGGGGCCATGAGCAGTTCTTC
TRBV18	.	TRBJ2-4	.	CASSEWRKNIQYF	TGTGCCAGCTCCGAATGGCGGAAAAACATTCAGTACTTC
TRBV7-3	TRBD2	TRBJ2-1	few	CASSSRTSAEQFF	TGTGCCAGCAGCTCCCGGACTAGCGCTGAGCAGTTCTTC
TRBV7-2	TRBD2	TRBJ2-7	once	CASSGLAYEQYF	TGTGCCAGCAGCGGACTAGCGTACGAGCAGTACTTC
TRBV4-3	TRBD1	TRBJ1-2	once	CASSQDVPGQGHGYTF	TGCGCCAGCAGCCAAGACGTCCCGGGACAGGGCCACGGCTACACCTTC
TRBV7-2	.	TRBJ1-5	.	CASSLKSINQPQHF	TGTGCCAGCAGCTTAAAATCTATCAATCAGCCCCAGCATTTT
TRBV7-8	TRBD2	TRBJ2-1	once	CASSLEFGTSRFDEQFF	TGTGCCAGCAGCTTAGAGTTCGGGACTAGTCGCTTTGATGAGCAGTTCTTC
TRBV11-2	TRBD2	TRBJ2-7	.	CASSLAGGPSEQYF	TGTGCCAGCAGCTTAGCGGGAGGGCCGAGCGAGCAGTACTTC
TRBV9	TRBD1	TRBJ2-6	.	CASSVPTGGHSGANVLTF	TGTGCCAGCAGCGTACCGACAGGGGGCCACTCTGGGGCCAACGTCCTGACTTTC
TRBV5-6	TRBD2	TRBJ2-6	.	CASSLVLAGISGANVLTF	TGTGCCAGCAGCTTGGTTCTAGCGGGAATCTCTGGGGCCAACGTCCTGACTTTC
TRBV15	.	TRBJ1-5	.	CATSREWAPNQPQHF	TGTGCCACCAGCAGAGAGTGGGCCCCCAATCAGCCCCAGCATTTT
TRBV19	TRBD2	TRBJ2-1	.	CASSRGLAGGPGIYNEQFF	TGTGCCAGTAGTAGGGGACTAGCGGGAGGGCCGGGGATCTACAATGAGCAGTTCTTC
TRBV6-5	.	TRBJ2-7	.	CASSSTPTVYEQYF	TGTGCCAGCAGCTCGACCCCGACTGTCTACGAGCAGTACTTC
TRBV14	.	TRBJ2-1	.	CASSRYGEQFF	TGTGCCAGCAGCAGATACGGTGAGCAGTTCTTC
TRBV19	TRBD1	TRBJ1-1	once	CASSMGDRGSTEAFF	TGTGCCAGTAGTATGGGGGACAGGGGCAGTACTGAAGCTTTCTTT
TRBV28	.	TRBJ1-1	.	CASSLSLNTEAFF	TGTGCCAGCAGTTTATCCCTCAACACTGAAGCTTTCTTT
TRBV13	TRBD2	TRBJ2-1	.	CASTTGREAYNEQFF	TGTGCCAGCACCACGGGTCGGGAGGCCTACAATGAGCAGTTCTTC
TRBV7-2	TRBD1	TRBJ2-5	.	CASSRDRVQTQYF	TGTGCCAGCAGCAGAGACAGGGTTCAGACCCAGTACTTC
TRBV27	TRBD1	TRBJ2-5	.	CASSSPTGSETQYF	TGTGCCAGCAGTTCCCCGACAGGGAGTGAGACCCAGTACTTC
TRBV21-1	.	TRBJ1-4	once	CASSPSRGREKLFF	TGTGCCAGCAGCCCAAGCAGGGGACGTGAAAAACTGTTTTTT
TRBV9	.	TRBJ2-3	.	CASSVSLSVDTQYF	TGTGCCAGCAGCGTATCCTTATCAGTAGATACGCAGTATTTT
TRBV7-3	TRBD2	TRBJ2-1	few	CASSTGTSDEQFF	TGTGCCAGCAGCACGGGGACTAGCGATGAGCAGTTCTTC
TRBV19	.	TRBJ2-7	.	CATSLAGWVWGQYF	TGTGCCACCTCTCTGGCAGGGTGGGTTTGGGGGCAGTACTTC
TRBV7-8	TRBD1	TRBJ1-3	once	CASSLYRGISGNTIYF	TGTGCCAGCAGCTTATACAGGGGGATCTCTGGAAACACCATATATTTT
TRBV4-3	TRBD2	TRBJ2-7	once	CASSPRLAGGYDEQYF	TGCGCCAGCAGCCCAAGACTAGCGGGAGGGTACGACGAGCAGTACTTC
TRBV13	TRBD1	TRBJ1-4	once	CASSLRDRGRSEKLFF	TGTGCCAGCAGCTTACGGGACAGGGGGCGTAGTGAAAAACTGTTTTTT
TRBV27	.	TRBJ2-3	.	CASSFQDTQYF	TGTGCCAGCAGTTTCCAGGATACGCAGTATTTT
TRBV9	.	TRBJ2-1	.	CASSVGYVGVMNEQFF	TGTGCCAGCAGCGTAGGATATGTCGGGGTTATGAATGAGCAGTTCTTC
TRBV7-2	.	TRBJ1-3	.	CASSLFQGRTGNTIYF	TGTGCCAGCAGCTTATTCCAGGGAAGGACTGGAAACACCATATATTTT
TRBV10-3	.	TRBJ2-5	.	CAISESLTACEQYF	TGTGCCATCAGTGAGTCGTTGACAGCTTGTGAGCAGTACTTC
TRBV7-9	TRBD1	TRBJ1-1	.	CASSPFAGTGPTEAFF	TGTGCCAGCAGCCCGTTCGCCGGGACAGGGCCCACTGAAGCTTTCTTT
TRBV7-2	TRBD1	TRBJ1-2	once	CASSLTTGNVAYTF	TGTGCCAGCAGTCTAACGACAGGGAATGTGGCCTACACCTTC
TRBV4-2	.	TRBJ2-3	.	CASSPSAEGLRF	TGTGCCAGCAGCCCCTCCGCGGAGGGCCTTCGTTTT
TRBV4-1	.	TRBJ2-1	.	CASSQINIIFYNEQFF	TGCGCCAGCAGCCAAATCAACATCATCTTCTACAATGAGCAGTTCTTC